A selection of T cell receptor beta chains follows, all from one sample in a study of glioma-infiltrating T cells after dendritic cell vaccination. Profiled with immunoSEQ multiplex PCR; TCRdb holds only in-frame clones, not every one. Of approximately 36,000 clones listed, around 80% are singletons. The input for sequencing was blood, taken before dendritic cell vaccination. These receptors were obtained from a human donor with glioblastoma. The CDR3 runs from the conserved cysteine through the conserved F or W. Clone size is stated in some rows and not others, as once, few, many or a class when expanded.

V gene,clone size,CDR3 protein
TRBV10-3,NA,CAIRTGNTEAFF
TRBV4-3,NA,CASSQDRRGGEKLFF
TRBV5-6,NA,CASSFRTGAYEQYF
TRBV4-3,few,CASSQTTGTYEQYF
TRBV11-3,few,CASSSAPDSYSYEQYF
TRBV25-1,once,CASSEGSGSAYEQYF
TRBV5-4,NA,CASSSRAYGYTF
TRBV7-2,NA,CASSHQGAYEQYF
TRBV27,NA,CASSWDRDSYNEQFF
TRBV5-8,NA,CASMPVYNGYTF
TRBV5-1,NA,CASSLGTSHGETQYF
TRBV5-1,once,CASRGTVVIQETQYF
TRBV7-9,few,CASSLFGTGAVNYGYTF
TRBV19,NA,CASSMTGDQPQHF
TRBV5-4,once,CASSDRLTEKLFF
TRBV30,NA,CAWARTGNVGNTIYF
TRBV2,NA,CASTGLADSKETQYF
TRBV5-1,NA,CASSLWGKPDRSSYNEQFF
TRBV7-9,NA,CASSEILREETQYF
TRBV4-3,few,CASSQVGRGNYGYTF
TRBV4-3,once,CASSQDPGLAGGEEFF
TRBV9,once,CASSDGHSYEQYF
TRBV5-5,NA,CASSQRARPITNEKLFF